The clone carrying this T cell receptor (beta chain) is a singleton in its sample. This sample was taken from a study of T cell changes during pregnancy in multiple sclerosis. TCRdb keeps only in-frame clones here, not all; method: immunoSEQ multiplex PCR. Among about 44,000 clones listed, roughly nine tenths were seen once. This clonotype originated in a female donor with multiple sclerosis, enrolled in a pregnancy study. Source: CD4+ T cells from peripheral blood mononuclear cells, taken after pregnancy.

CDR3 coding DNA: TGTGCCAGCTCACCAACATCCACCTCTGGGGCCAACGTCCTGACTTTC. Translation gives CASSPTSTSGANVLTF. The J gene is TRBJ2-6, the V gene TRBV18; D remains ambiguous. Germline CDR1 reads KGHSH; CDR2 reads LQKENI. V dropped 2 bases and J dropped 0 bases, with 8 bases sitting between them. This CDR3 comprises 16 residues.